This TCR beta chain came from a study of control samples from healthy donors and cancer patients. The method was immunoSEQ multiplex PCR; TCRdb's version includes in-frame clones alone and lacks a portion of them. The sample carries 25,000 to 30,000 clones, around nine tenths recorded once. This clonotype originated in a woman in her forties with lung cancer. Sample: PBMCs.

CDR3 sequence (DNA): TGTGCCAGCAGCTTGGACGGGGGGACAATCTCTGGCTACACCTTC. Its translation is CASSLDGGTISGYTF. The chain combines TRBV11-3 with TRBJ1-2, with D perhaps TRBD1 (6 bases). This CDR3 has 15 amino acids. Germline V gives CDR1 SGHNT, CDR2 YENEEA. Trimming took off 3 bases at V and 7 bases at J, with 18 bases between the two ends.